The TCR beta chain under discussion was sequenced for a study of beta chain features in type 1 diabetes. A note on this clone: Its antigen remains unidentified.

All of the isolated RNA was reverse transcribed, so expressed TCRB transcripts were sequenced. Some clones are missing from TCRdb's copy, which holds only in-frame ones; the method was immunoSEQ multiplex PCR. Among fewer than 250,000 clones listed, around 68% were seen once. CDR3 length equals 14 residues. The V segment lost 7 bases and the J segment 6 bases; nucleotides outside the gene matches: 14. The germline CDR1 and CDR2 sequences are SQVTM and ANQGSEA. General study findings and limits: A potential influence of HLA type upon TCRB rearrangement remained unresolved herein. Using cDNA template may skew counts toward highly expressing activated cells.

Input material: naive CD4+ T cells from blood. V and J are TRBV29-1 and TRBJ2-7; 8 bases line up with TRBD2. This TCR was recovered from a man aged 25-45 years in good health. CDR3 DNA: TGCAGCGCAGCCGGGACTAGGGACCTGAGCGAGCAGTACTTC. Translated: CSAAGTRDLSEQYF.